This T cell receptor beta chain was documented in a study of CD8+CD57+ T cells in acquired aplastic anemia. Across the whole study: Sorted CD4+ and CD8+ cells yielded roughly 3.2 ug of DNA on average. Study-wide points: There were 25 to 35 CD8+ CDR3 sequences that occurred in both patients and controls. Significance was not reached for CD8+ Simpson's diversity between patients and controls.

An expansion of CD8+CD57+ cells by flow cytometry had been shown in patients chosen for sequencing. This clonotype has just one count. As yet, its antigen is unknown. The study profiled TCR beta VDJ and CDR3 using genomic DNA as template. TCRdb fed the reads into MiXCR, producing one record per CDR3 protein. The sample has about 150,000 distinct CDR3 sequences, around half seen once. The origin of this receptor is a human donor with aplastic anemia. The sample was sorted CD4+, CD8+, or CD8+CD57+ T cells (not recorded which) from PBMCs.

Written as DNA, the CDR3 is TGTGCCAGTAGTATAGTCAATGGACAGGGCAATCAGCCCCAGCATTTT. It codes for CASSIVNGQGNQPQHF. The rearrangement links TRBV19 to TRBJ1-5; 7 positions agree with TRBD1. Germline trimming cut 1 base from V and 2 bases from J; bases unmatched to any gene: 5. CDR3 size: 16 residues. Germline assignment: CDR1 LNHDA and CDR2 SQIVND (reference sequence).